The 2 T cell receptor beta chains below were found in one sample sequenced in a study of human T cells and chemical hapten exposure. Time point meaning: healthy volunteer bleed at 6 weeks. Unseparated into fractions, whole blood served as the source from which total RNA was extracted. TCRdb recomputed calls from the RACE reads with MiXCR, one row per CDR3 protein. The data hold roughly 71,000 distinct CDR3 sequences, with approximately 6.5% observed a single time. The specimen was whole blood. These receptors came from a female donor in good health. Some clones in this sample may be carry-over from other donors' samples.

This clonotype was detected ten times or more. This chain connects TRBV5-1 to TRBJ2-7; the match to TRBD1 covers 8 bases. Trimming cost V 4 bases and J 4 bases; bases outside gene matches: 13. The length of the CDR3 is 16 residues. In germline, CDR1 is SGHRS, CDR2 YFSETQ. CDR3 amino acids: CASSHNSGTGQYEQYF. The CDR3 region has the DNA TGCGCCAGCAGCCACAACTCCGGGACAGGCCAATACGAGCAGTACTTC.

This clonotype was seen only a few times. This rearrangement joins TRBV10-3 to TRBJ2-1; TRBD2 matches 12 bases. Germline CDR1 and CDR2: ENHRY and SYGVKD. This CDR3 region has 16 residues. Trimming removed 2 bases from V and 7 bases from J; junction bases left unmatched: 6. DNA of the CDR3: TGTGCCATCAGTGAGCAGACTAGCGGGAGTGGTAATGAGCAGTTCTTC. Its protein is CAISEQTSGSGNEQFF.